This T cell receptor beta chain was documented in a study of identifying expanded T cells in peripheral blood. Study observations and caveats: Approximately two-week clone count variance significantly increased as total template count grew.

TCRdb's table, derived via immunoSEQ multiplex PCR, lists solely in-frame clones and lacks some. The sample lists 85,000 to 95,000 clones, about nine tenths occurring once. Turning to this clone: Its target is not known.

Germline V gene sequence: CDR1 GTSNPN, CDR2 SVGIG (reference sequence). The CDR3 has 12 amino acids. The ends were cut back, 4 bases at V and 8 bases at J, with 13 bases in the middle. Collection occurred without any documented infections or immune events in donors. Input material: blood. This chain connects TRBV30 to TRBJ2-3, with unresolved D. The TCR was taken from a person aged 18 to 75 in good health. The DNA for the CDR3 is TGTGCCTGGACTCTTTTGCTTGGTACGCAGTATTTT. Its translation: CAWTLLLGTQYF.